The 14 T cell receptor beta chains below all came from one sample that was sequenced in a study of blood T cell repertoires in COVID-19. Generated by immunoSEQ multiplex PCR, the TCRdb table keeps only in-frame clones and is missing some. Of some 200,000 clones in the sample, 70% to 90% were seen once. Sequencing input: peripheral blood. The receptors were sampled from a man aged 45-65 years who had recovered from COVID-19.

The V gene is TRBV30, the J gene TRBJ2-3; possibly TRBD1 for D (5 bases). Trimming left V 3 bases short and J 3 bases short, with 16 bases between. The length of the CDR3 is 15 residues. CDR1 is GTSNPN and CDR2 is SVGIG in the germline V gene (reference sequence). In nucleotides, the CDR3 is TGTGCCTGGAGCCCCCGACAGAAACCTACAGATACGCAGTATTTT. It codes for CAWSPRQKPTDTQYF. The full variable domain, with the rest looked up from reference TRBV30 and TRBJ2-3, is SQTIHQWPATLVQPVGSPLSLECTVEGTSNPNLYWYRQAAGRGLQLLFYSVGIGQISSEVPQNLSASRPQDRQFILSSKKLLLSDSGFYLCAWSPRQKPTDTQYFGPGTRLTVL.

The CDR3 coding sequence is TGTGCCAGCAGCCAAGGCGGGACTAGCGGGAGAGAGACCCAGTACTTC. It encodes CASSQGGTSGRETQYF. The chain joins TRBV3-1 (or the pseudogene TRBV3-2) to TRBJ2-5; the match to TRBD2 covers 14 bases. The CDR3 has 16 residues. Germline-derived CDR1 and CDR2 are LGHDT and YNNKEL (reference sequence). The V and J ends lost 1 base and 4 bases, in that order; junction bases with no gene match: 2.

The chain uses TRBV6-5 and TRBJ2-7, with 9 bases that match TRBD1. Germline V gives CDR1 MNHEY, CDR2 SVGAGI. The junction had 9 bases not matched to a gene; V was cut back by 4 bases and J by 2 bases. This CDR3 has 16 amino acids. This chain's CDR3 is CASSLSHGTGTYEQYF. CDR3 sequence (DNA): TGTGCCAGCAGTTTATCCCACGGGACAGGGACCTACGAGCAGTACTTC.

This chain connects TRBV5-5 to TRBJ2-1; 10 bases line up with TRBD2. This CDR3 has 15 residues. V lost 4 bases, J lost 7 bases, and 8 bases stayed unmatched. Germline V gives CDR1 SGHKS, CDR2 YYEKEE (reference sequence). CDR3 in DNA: TGTGCCAGCAGCCTCTTTACTAGCGGGAAAAATGAGCAGTTCTTC. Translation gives CASSLFTSGKNEQFF.

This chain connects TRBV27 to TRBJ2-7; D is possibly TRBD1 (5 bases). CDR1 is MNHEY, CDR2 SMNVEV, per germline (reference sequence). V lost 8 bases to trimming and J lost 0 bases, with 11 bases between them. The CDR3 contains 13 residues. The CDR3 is CASQGDSSYEQYF. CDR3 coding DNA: TGTGCCAGCCAGGGTGACAGCTCCTACGAGCAGTACTTC.

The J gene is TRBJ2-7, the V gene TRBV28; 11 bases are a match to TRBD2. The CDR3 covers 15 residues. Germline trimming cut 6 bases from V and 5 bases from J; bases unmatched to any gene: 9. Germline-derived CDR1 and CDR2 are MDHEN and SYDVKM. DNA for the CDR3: TGTGCCAGCAGAGACAAAACTAGCGGGAGACACGAGCAGTACTTC. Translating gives CASRDKTSGRHEQYF.

The CDR3 DNA is TGTGCCAGCTCACCACGACAGACCCTGAACACTGAAGCTTTCTTT. It is translated as CASSPRQTLNTEAFF. V is TRBV18 and J is TRBJ1-1; TRBD1 is a possible D gene (5 bases). V was pared by 1 base and J by 0 bases, with 9 bases between. Germline V gives CDR1 KGHSH, CDR2 LQKENI. There are 15 residues in the CDR3.

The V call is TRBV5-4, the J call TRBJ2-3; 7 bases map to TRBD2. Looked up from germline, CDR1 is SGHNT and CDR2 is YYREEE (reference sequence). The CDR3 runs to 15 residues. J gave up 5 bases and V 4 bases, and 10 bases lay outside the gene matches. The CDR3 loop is CASSGGGRAGDTQYF. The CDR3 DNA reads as TGTGCCAGCAGCGGGGGGGGACGGGCCGGAGATACGCAGTATTTT.

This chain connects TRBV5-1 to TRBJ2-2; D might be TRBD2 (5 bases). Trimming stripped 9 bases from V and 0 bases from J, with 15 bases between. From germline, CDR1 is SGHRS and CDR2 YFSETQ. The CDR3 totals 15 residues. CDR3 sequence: CATPRSGTNTGELFF. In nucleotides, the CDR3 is TGCGCCACCCCACGGAGCGGTACGAACACCGGGGAGCTGTTTTTT.

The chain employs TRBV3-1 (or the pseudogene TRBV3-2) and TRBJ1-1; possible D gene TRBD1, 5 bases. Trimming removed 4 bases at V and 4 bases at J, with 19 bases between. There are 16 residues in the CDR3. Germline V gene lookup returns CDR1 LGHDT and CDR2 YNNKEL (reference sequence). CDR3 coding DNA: TGTGCCAGCAGCCCTTCGGGGCCGGGGGTGGCCACTGAAGCTTTCTTT. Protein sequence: CASSPSGPGVATEAFF.

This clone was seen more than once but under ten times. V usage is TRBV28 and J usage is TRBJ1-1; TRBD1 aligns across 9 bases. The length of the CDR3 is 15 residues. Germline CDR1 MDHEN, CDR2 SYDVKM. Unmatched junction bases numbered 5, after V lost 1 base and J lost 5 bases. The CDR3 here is CASSLSGQGWTEAFF. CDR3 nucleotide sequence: TGTGCCAGCAGTTTATCCGGACAGGGGTGGACTGAAGCTTTCTTT.

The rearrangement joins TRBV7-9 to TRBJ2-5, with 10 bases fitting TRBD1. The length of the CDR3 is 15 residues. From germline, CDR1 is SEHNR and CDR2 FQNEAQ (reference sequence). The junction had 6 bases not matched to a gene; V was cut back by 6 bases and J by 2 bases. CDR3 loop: CASSSPGQGQETQYF. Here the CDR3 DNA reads TGTGCCAGCAGTAGTCCGGGACAGGGGCAAGAGACCCAGTACTTC.

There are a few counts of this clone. CDR3 DNA sequence: TGCAGCGTGCGGACAGATACATACAATGAGCAGTTCTTC. Translating it yields CSVRTDTYNEQFF. V usage is TRBV29-1 and J usage is TRBJ2-1; TRBD1 is a possible D gene (6 bases). Trimming shortened V by 6 bases and J by 4 bases, and 13 bases separated the two germline ends. CDR3 length equals 13 residues. CDR1 and CDR2 (germline): SQVTM, ANQGSEA.

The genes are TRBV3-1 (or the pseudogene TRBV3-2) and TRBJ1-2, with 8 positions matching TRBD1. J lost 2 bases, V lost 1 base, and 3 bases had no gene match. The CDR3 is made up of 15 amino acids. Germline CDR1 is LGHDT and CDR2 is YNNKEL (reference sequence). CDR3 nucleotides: TGTGCCAGCAGCCAAGGACAGGGGAACAACTATGGCTACACCTTC. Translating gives CASSQGQGNNYGYTF.